A selection of T cell receptor beta chains follows, all from one sample in a study of patients and donors after allogeneic stem cell transplantation. TCRdb redid the calling of the RT-PCR reads with MiXCR, one entry per CDR3 protein. This sample has around 170,000 distinct CDR3 sequences, with about a quarter found just once. Source material: blood, either unsorted or a sorted T cell fraction (not recorded which). The receptors were gathered from a human donor who was either an allogeneic HSCT recipient or a stem cell or donor lymphocyte infusion donor (not recorded which). It is not recorded whose cells these are; they may come from a transplant donor. The CDR3 runs from the conserved cysteine through the conserved F or W. Each record gives: J gene, D gene, V gene, clone size, CDR3 length, CDR3 protein, CDR3 DNA. The D gene is left open where the match is weak. Clone size is shown for a subset of rows, as once, few, many or a class of expanded clone.

TRBJ1-5 TRBD1 TRBV2 many 15 CASNPTGLGNQPQHF TGTGCCAGCAACCCGACAGGGCTTGGGAATCAGCCCCAGCATTTT
TRBJ1-1 . TRBV25-1 . 15 CASSESEARNTEAFF TGTGCCAGCAGTGAATCGGAGGCTCGGAACACTGAAGCTTTCTTT
TRBJ1-1 TRBD1 TRBV29-1 few 13 CSGNRGMNTEAFF TGCAGCGGAAACAGGGGGATGAACACTGAAGCTTTCTTT
TRBJ1-2 . TRBV2 . 15 CGHGQPAGSDYGYTF TGTGGACACGGGCAGCCGGCGGGTTCGGACTATGGCTACACCTTC
TRBJ1-1 TRBD1 TRBV5-1 few 14 CASSTGQLNTEAFF TGCGCCAGCAGCACGGGACAGTTGAACACTGAAGCTTTCTTT
TRBJ1-2 . TRBV25-1 few 15 CATWSRRGTNYGYTF TGTGCCACCTGGTCCAGGCGAGGCACTAACTATGGCTACACCTTC
TRBJ2-3 TRBD1 TRBV4-3 . 15 CASSQDPDRVDTQYF TGCGCCAGCAGCCAAGACCCGGACAGGGTGGATACGCAGTATTTT
TRBJ2-2 . TRBV7-3 . 14 CASSSPGVAGELFF TGTGCCAGCAGCTCCCCAGGGGTCGCCGGGGAGCTGTTTTTT
TRBJ2-1 TRBD1 TRBV6-2/TRBV6-3 . 16 CASSYFGQGGFYEQFF TGTGCCAGCAGTTACTTTGGACAGGGAGGTTTCTATGAGCAGTTCTTC
TRBJ1-6 . TRBV7-2 few 15 CASRMGSFYNSPLHF TGTGCCAGCAGGATGGGCAGCTTCTATAATTCACCCCTCCACTTT
TRBJ1-4 . TRBV6-5 few 14 CASSYSRVGEKLFF TGTGCCAGCAGTTACTCGAGAGTCGGTGAAAAACTGTTTTTT
TRBJ2-5 . TRBV5-1 . 15 CASSVDEGRGETQYF TGCGCCAGCAGCGTGGATGAGGGAAGGGGAGAGACCCAGTACTTC
TRBJ2-7 . TRBV16 . 15 CASSQLWPGPYEQYF TGTGCCAGCAGCCAACTCTGGCCAGGTCCCTACGAGCAGTACTTC
TRBJ1-6 . TRBV9 many 11 CASSPSIPLHF TGTGCCAGCAGCCCCTCTATCCCCCTCCACTTT
TRBJ2-1 . TRBV9 . 14 CASSVRGRDNEQFF TGTGCCAGCAGCGTACGAGGCAGAGACAATGAGCAGTTCTTC
TRBJ2-2 . TRBV6-5 . 14 CASRPTTLTGELFF TGTGCCAGCAGGCCTACCACGCTGACCGGGGAGCTGTTTTTT
TRBJ2-7 . TRBV29-1 . 15 CSVDRDREGSYEQYF TGCAGCGTTGATCGAGACAGGGAGGGCTCCTACGAGCAGTACTTC
TRBJ1-1 . TRBV18 few 15 CASSPPGRTNTEAFF TGTGCCAGCTCACCCCCGGGGAGGACGAACACTGAAGCTTTCTTT
TRBJ1-4 . TRBV5-1 few 15 CASSFEDSSNEKLFF TGCGCCAGCAGCTTCGAGGACAGCTCAAATGAAAAACTGTTTTTT
TRBJ1-1 . TRBV29-1 . 12 CSVVTTNTEAFF TGCAGCGTTGTCACCACGAACACTGAAGCTTTCTTT
TRBJ2-7 . TRBV5-5 . 15 CASSLMRTEYYEQYF TGTGCCAGCAGCTTAATGAGGACGGAATACTACGAGCAGTACTTC
TRBJ2-6 . TRBV21-1 . 18 CASRRETGTSSGANVLTF TGTGCCAGCAGAAGGGAGACAGGCACTTCCTCTGGGGCCAACGTCCTGACTTTC
TRBJ2-1 . TRBV5-1 few 11 CASSLRDEQFF TGCGCCAGCAGCTTGAGGGATGAGCAGTTCTTC
TRBJ2-1 . TRBV20-1 . 14 CSAREDSSYNEQFF TGCAGTGCTAGAGAGGACAGCTCCTACAATGAGCAGTTCTTC